One and the same sample provided the 26 T cell receptor beta chains below, sequenced in a study of blood T cell repertoires in COVID-19. TCRdb keeps only in-frame clones here, not all; method: immunoSEQ multiplex PCR. The sample has more than 200,000 clones, just over 85% seen once. The sample consisted of PBMCs or T cells enriched from blood (not recorded which). Receptors originate from a man aged 40-50 years who had recovered from COVID-19.

The gene calls are TRBV7-9 and TRBJ2-1, with 7 bases aligning to TRBD2. The trim removed 3 bases at V and 2 bases at J, leaving 7 bases unmatched. The V gene's germline CDR1 is SEHNR and CDR2 FQNEAQ (reference sequence). The CDR3 extends over 16 amino acids. CDR3 in DNA: TGTGCCAGCAGCTTGGCCGGGACTACCACCTACAATGAGCAGTTCTTC. This codes for CASSLAGTTTYNEQFF.

This clone was recorded a few times. This chain uses TRBV29-1 with TRBJ2-2, with TRBD1 matching over 8 bases. Germline V lookup: CDR1 SQVTM, CDR2 ANQGSEA. After removal of 8 bases from V and 3 bases from J, the junction contained 5 bases not matched to a gene. There are 13 residues in the CDR3. The CDR3 reads CSTRGQYTGELFF. CDR3 nucleotides: TGCAGCACCAGGGGGCAATACACCGGGGAGCTGTTTTTT.

V and J are TRBV27 and TRBJ2-5; D not certain. This CDR3 spans 13 amino acids. The germline V and J ends were trimmed by 3 bases and 1 base, with 6 bases remaining between them. Germline assignment: CDR1 MNHEY and CDR2 SMNVEV (reference sequence). The CDR3 protein is CASSFVFQETQYF. The CDR3 DNA reads TGTGCCAGCAGTTTCGTTTTCCAAGAGACCCAGTACTTC.

V usage is TRBV3-1 (or the pseudogene TRBV3-2) and J usage is TRBJ1-1, with unresolved D. The V and J ends lost 4 bases and 4 bases respectively, with 7 bases between them. The CDR3 is 12 residues long. Germline V gene sequence: CDR1 LGHDT, CDR2 YNNKEL (reference sequence). CDR3 nucleotide sequence: TGTGCCAGCAGCCTACCTAGCACTGAAGCTTTCTTT. Translation: CASSLPSTEAFF.

This rearrangement joins TRBV19 to TRBJ1-6; D possibly corresponds to TRBD1 (6 bases). The germline V gene has CDR1 LNHDA and CDR2 SQIVND (reference sequence). V gave up 6 bases and J gave up 2 bases, with 14 bases separating them. The CDR3 has 16 residues. The CDR3 reads CASSDRMQTYNSPLHF. The CDR3, as DNA: TGTGCCAGTAGCGACAGGATGCAAACCTATAATTCACCCCTCCACTTT.

The chain recombines TRBV7-8 with TRBJ1-2; D unresolved. The CDR3 extends over 13 amino acids. Germline V gene sequence: CDR1 SGHVS, CDR2 FQNEAQ. V gave up 7 bases and J gave up 6 bases, with 15 bases separating them. CDR3 residues: CASTPAGTNGYTF. Written as DNA, the CDR3 is TGTGCCAGCACCCCCGCGGGCACCAATGGCTACACCTTC. Looking up the rest from reference TRBV7-8 and TRBJ1-2 gives the full variable domain: GAGVSQSPRYKVAKRGQDVALRCDPISGHVSLFWYQQALGQGPEFLTYFQNEAQLDKSGLPSDRFFAERPEGSVSTLKIQRTQQEDSAVYLCASTPAGTNGYTFGSGTRLTVV.

The chain employs TRBV7-2 and TRBJ1-2; perhaps TRBD1 as D (6 bases). CDR3 length equals 16 residues. Trimming left V 4 bases short and J 3 bases short, with 18 bases between. The germline V gene has CDR1 SGHTA and CDR2 FQGNSA. For the CDR3, the DNA is TGTGCCAGCAGCTCCCCGGGGACAAGACACCACTATGGCTACACCTTC. Its protein product is CASSSPGTRHHYGYTF.

The chain recombines TRBV10-2 with TRBJ1-1; 7 bases agree with TRBD1. The CDR3 contains 14 residues. The V segment lost 9 bases and the J segment 4 bases; nucleotides outside the gene matches: 11. Germline V lookup: CDR1 WSHSY, CDR2 SAAADI. DNA of the CDR3: TGCGCCAGGACGACAGGGATGGGTGCCACTGAAGCTTTCTTT. Translating gives CARTTGMGATEAFF.

This clone appeared a few times. V is TRBV19 and J is TRBJ2-1, with 9 bases fitting TRBD2. V lost 5 bases to trimming and J lost 0 bases; unmatched junction nucleotides: 17. The CDR3 length is 20 residues. Germline assignment: CDR1 LNHDA and CDR2 SQIVND (reference sequence). Here the CDR3 DNA reads TGTGCCAGTAGTCCCCTGTTCCCCAGCGGGGGGACCAACTCCTACAATGAGCAGTTCTTC. It specifies CASSPLFPSGGTNSYNEQFF.

The V and J genes are TRBV11-3 and TRBJ2-3, with D tentatively TRBD2 (6 bases). Germline V gene lookup returns CDR1 SGHNT and CDR2 YENEEA. Trimming shortened V by 1 base and J by 1 base, and 9 bases separated the two germline ends. This CDR3 is built from 15 residues. CDR3 DNA sequence: TGTGCCAGCAGCTTAGGTTCTAGCGGCACAGATACGCAGTATTTT. Translation gives CASSLGSSGTDTQYF.

The CDR3 sequence is CASRDSLYNEQFF. In DNA form, the CDR3 reads TGTGCCAGCAGGGACAGCCTTTACAATGAGCAGTTCTTC. The rearrangement joins TRBV2 to TRBJ2-1, with D maybe TRBD1 (6 bases). With 6 bases removed from V and 4 bases from J, the gap between germline ends came to 10 bases. Germline CDR1 is SNHLY and CDR2 is FYNNEI. This CDR3 is 13 amino acids long.

In DNA form, the CDR3 reads TGTGCCTGGACTAGCGGGAGGCGAGGGGAGACCCAGTACTTC. It yields the protein CAWTSGRRGETQYF. The chain joins TRBV30 to TRBJ2-5; 11 bases fit TRBD2. This CDR3 contains 14 residues. V lost 4 bases and J lost 5; bases outside the gene matches: 6. Germline-derived CDR1 and CDR2 are GTSNPN and SVGIG (reference sequence).

This rearrangement joins TRBV5-1 to TRBJ2-2; 8 bases fit TRBD1. The V segment lost 0 bases and the J segment 5 bases; nucleotides outside the gene matches: 12. This CDR3 spans 18 amino acids. Germline V CDR1 and CDR2: SGHRS, YFSETQ. CDR3 loop: CASSLAATGTGGTGELFF. The CDR3 bases are TGCGCCAGCAGCTTGGCCGCAACCGGGACAGGTGGAACCGGGGAGCTGTTTTTT.

This clone showed up just once. V gene TRBV13 combines with J gene TRBJ1-3, with TRBD1 as a possible D gene (6 bases). Trimming cost V 1 base and J 2 bases, with 9 bases left between them. Germline V lookup: CDR1 PRHDT, CDR2 FYEKMQ (reference sequence). The CDR3 is made up of 15 amino acids. CDR3 nucleotides: TGTGCCAGCAGCTTAGCAGGGGTTACTGGAAACACCATATATTTT. Protein sequence: CASSLAGVTGNTIYF.

V usage is TRBV6-1 and J usage is TRBJ2-3; TRBD2 aligns across 8 bases. The trim removed 2 bases at V and 6 bases at J, leaving 4 bases unmatched. The CDR3 is 14 amino acids. Germline V gene sequence: CDR1 MNHNS, CDR2 SASEGT. CDR3 bases: TGTGCCAGCAGTGAACGGGGGGGGCCCGATACGCAGTATTTT. It encodes CASSERGGPDTQYF.

The rearrangement joins TRBV19 to TRBJ1-5; TRBD1 is a possible D gene (5 bases). This CDR3 has 15 residues. The germline V gene encodes CDR1 LNHDA and CDR2 SQIVND (reference sequence). V was clipped by 7 bases and J by 0 bases, with 13 bases between them. CDR3 nucleotides: TGTGCCAGTATTGTGGGCAGGGATAGCAATCAGCCCCAGCATTTT. It specifies CASIVGRDSNQPQHF.

V usage is TRBV7-2 and J usage is TRBJ2-1; no clear D. The V gene's germline CDR1 is SGHTA and CDR2 FQGNSA. The ends were cut back, 2 bases at V and 0 bases at J, with 8 bases in the middle. The CDR3 has 15 amino acids. In DNA form, the CDR3 reads TGTGCCAGCAGCTTACGGAGTTCCTCCTACAATGAGCAGTTCTTC. Its protein product is CASSLRSSSYNEQFF.

The chain uses TRBV5-1 and TRBJ1-1; no definite D call. This CDR3 comprises 14 residues. CDR1 and CDR2 from the germline V gene are SGHRS and YFSETQ. Deletions cut 6 bases from V and 1 base from J, with 13 bases between. In DNA form, the CDR3 reads TGCGCCAGCAAGCGGGGTGACGGGAACACTGAAGCTTTCTTT. Translated: CASKRGDGNTEAFF.

Only a few counts were recorded for this clone. This chain links TRBV7-2 with TRBJ2-1, with D possibly being TRBD2 (6 bases). Trimming took off 2 bases at V and 10 bases at J, with 12 bases between the two ends. CDR3 length: 13 amino acids. Germline V lookup: CDR1 SGHTA, CDR2 FQGNSA. The CDR3, as DNA: TGTGCCAGCAGCTTACGGGGGACTGGGGAGCAGTTCTTC. Protein product: CASSLRGTGEQFF.

This chain links TRBV7-2 with TRBJ2-1, with a weak D call TRBD1 (6 bases). Looked up from germline, CDR1 is SGHTA and CDR2 is FQGNSA. The CDR3 is 14 amino acids. V was shortened by 5 bases and J by 1 base, with 9 bases between the two germline ends. CDR3 protein: CASSPTGSYNEQFF. The CDR3, as DNA: TGTGCCAGCAGCCCGACAGGTTCCTACAATGAGCAGTTCTTC.

V is TRBV2 and J is TRBJ1-1; D may be TRBD1 (5 bases). Trimming pared 6 bases from V and 3 bases from J, leaving 14 bases between. Germline CDR1 SNHLY, CDR2 FYNNEI. The CDR3 is 14 residues long. The CDR3 region is CASSLQAGDTEAFF. In DNA form, the CDR3 reads TGTGCCAGCAGCCTACAGGCTGGCGACACTGAAGCTTTCTTT.

V is TRBV27 and J is TRBJ1-5, with D hard to call. Germline CDR1 reads MNHEY; CDR2 reads SMNVEV (reference sequence). Trimming took off 5 bases at V and 1 base at J, with 6 bases between the two ends. CDR3 length: 13 amino acids. The CDR3 sequence is CASSPKSNQPQHF. CDR3 bases: TGTGCCAGCAGTCCCAAAAGCAATCAGCCCCAGCATTTT.

This chain uses TRBV11-3 with TRBJ1-3, with TRBD1 matching 12 bases. This CDR3 has 16 amino acids. The junction had 1 base not matched to a gene; V was cut back by 3 bases and J by 1 base. CDR1 and CDR2 (germline): SGHNT, YENEEA. As DNA, the CDR3 is TGTGCCAGCAGCTTGGGACAGGGGGCGTCTGGAAACACCATATATTTT. Amino acid sequence: CASSLGQGASGNTIYF.

The V call is TRBV27, the J call TRBJ1-1; 9 bases fit TRBD1. The junction had 8 bases not matched to a gene; V was cut back by 4 bases and J by 8 bases. This CDR3 is built from 14 residues. The V gene's germline CDR1 is MNHEY and CDR2 SMNVEV (reference sequence). Here the CDR3 reads CASSSHRDREEAFF. CDR3 DNA: TGTGCCAGCAGTTCCCACCGGGACAGGGAAGAAGCTTTCTTT.

V and J are TRBV25-1 and TRBJ2-1; D possibly corresponds to TRBD1 (6 bases). This CDR3 is built from 14 residues. V lost 8 bases to trimming and J lost 5 bases, with 16 bases between them. Germline V lookup: CDR1 MGHDK, CDR2 SYGVNS. This CDR3 is CASGDTADNNEQFF. The DNA of the CDR3 is TGTGCCAGCGGGGACACTGCAGATAACAATGAGCAGTTCTTC.

This clone was detected a few times. The chain uses TRBV18 and TRBJ1-1, with 11 bases that match TRBD1. Germline CDR1 and CDR2: KGHSH and LQKENI. V shed 4 bases, J shed 3 bases, and the junction held 4 bases outside the gene matches. The length of the CDR3 is 15 residues. The CDR3 loop reads CASSRDRGVDTEAFF. The CDR3 nucleotides read TGTGCCAGCTCACGGGACAGGGGGGTCGACACTGAAGCTTTCTTT.